These T cell receptor beta chains were read from a single sample in a study of human T cells and chemical hapten exposure. One entry per CDR3 protein, called by TCRdb with MiXCR from the RACE reads. In the table there are approximately 82,000 distinct CDR3 sequences, 10% of which are singletons. Material: whole blood, obtained in connection with sensitization to the hapten diphenylcyclopropenone (DPC). The receptors come from a middle-aged man with alopecia areata. Some clones in this sample may be carry-over from other donors' samples. The CDR3 runs from the conserved cysteine through the conserved F or W. Fields, in order: V gene, clone size, J gene, D gene, CDR3 DNA, CDR3 protein. D genes are given only for firm matches. Only some rows state a clone size, as once, few, many or a class for expanded clones.

V gene: TRBV20-1
clone size: few
J gene: TRBJ1-3
D gene: NA
CDR3 DNA: TGCAGTGCCGAGCTGGATAACTCTGGAAACACCATATATTTT
CDR3 protein: CSAELDNSGNTIYF

V gene: TRBV28
clone size: few
J gene: TRBJ2-7
D gene: NA
CDR3 DNA: TGTGCCAGCAGTTTTTCTGTTCCCCCCTACGAGCAGTACTTC
CDR3 protein: CASSFSVPPYEQYF

V gene: TRBV11-2
clone size: few
J gene: TRBJ2-3
D gene: NA
CDR3 DNA: TGTGCCAGCAGCTTTCCCGGGAAGGGGAGAGATACGCAGTATTTT
CDR3 protein: CASSFPGKGRDTQYF

V gene: TRBV12-3/TRBV12-4
clone size: many
J gene: TRBJ1-1
D gene: NA
CDR3 DNA: TGTGCCAGCAGTTTAGTAAACGCGAACACTGAAGCTTTCTTT
CDR3 protein: CASSLVNANTEAFF

V gene: TRBV27
clone size: many
J gene: TRBJ1-5
D gene: TRBD1
CDR3 DNA: TGTGCCAGCAGCCATAAGCCCGGGACAGCCCTACATTTT
CDR3 protein: CASSHKPGTALHF

V gene: TRBV3-1
clone size: NA
J gene: TRBJ1-6
D gene: NA
CDR3 DNA: TGTGCCAGCAGCCCCTCAACCCTCTGGTCACCCCTCCACTTT
CDR3 protein: CASSPSTLWSPLHF

V gene: TRBV20-1
clone size: few
J gene: TRBJ2-3
D gene: NA
CDR3 DNA: TGCAGTGCTAGAGATTGGGAGCGGGTTCCTAGCACAGATACGCAGTATTTT
CDR3 protein: CSARDWERVPSTDTQYF

V gene: TRBV29-1
clone size: few
J gene: TRBJ1-1
D gene: NA
CDR3 DNA: TGCAGCGTGTTGAACGCGCTCGAAACTGAAGCTTTCTTT
CDR3 protein: CSVLNALETEAFF

V gene: TRBV24-1
clone size: few
J gene: TRBJ1-2
D gene: NA
CDR3 DNA: TGTGCCACCAGTCATAGGGGGGGGGACTATGGCTACACCTTC
CDR3 protein: CATSHRGGDYGYTF

V gene: TRBV28
clone size: NA
J gene: TRBJ1-1
D gene: NA
CDR3 DNA: TGTGCCAGCACCACGCAGGGCATGGGGAGAAGTGAAGCTTTCTTT
CDR3 protein: CASTTQGMGRSEAFF

V gene: TRBV4-3
clone size: NA
J gene: TRBJ2-4
D gene: NA
CDR3 DNA: TGCGCCAGCAGCCAAGATGTCGGGGTTTCCAAAAACATTCAGTACTTC
CDR3 protein: CASSQDVGVSKNIQYF

V gene: TRBV27
clone size: NA
J gene: TRBJ2-7
D gene: NA
CDR3 DNA: TGTGCCAGCAGTTTAGCCTCCGGGTTCTCCTACGAGCAGTACTTC
CDR3 protein: CASSLASGFSYEQYF

V gene: TRBV20-1
clone size: few
J gene: TRBJ2-3
D gene: TRBD2
CDR3 DNA: TGCAGTGCTATGCTTGGACTAGCGAAAGATACGCAGTATTTT
CDR3 protein: CSAMLGLAKDTQYF

V gene: TRBV20-1
clone size: few
J gene: TRBJ2-7
D gene: NA
CDR3 DNA: TGCAGCGGCGCGAGGGGACTCGTCTACGAGCAGTACTTC
CDR3 protein: CSGARGLVYEQYF

V gene: TRBV29-1
clone size: NA
J gene: TRBJ2-1
D gene: TRBD1
CDR3 DNA: TGCAGCGGGGGTTGGCGACAGGGTAACAATGAGCAGTTCTTC
CDR3 protein: CSGGWRQGNNEQFF

V gene: TRBV5-6
clone size: NA
J gene: TRBJ2-1
D gene: TRBD2
CDR3 DNA: TGTGCCAGCAGCATAAAGCGGGAATGGATGTTCTTC
CDR3 protein: CASSIKREWMFF

V gene: TRBV7-2
clone size: NA
J gene: TRBJ2-3
D gene: TRBD2
CDR3 DNA: TGTGCCAGCGGACGACTAGCGGGAGGGCCGGATACGCAGTATTTT
CDR3 protein: CASGRLAGGPDTQYF

V gene: TRBV7-2
clone size: few
J gene: TRBJ1-5
D gene: NA
CDR3 DNA: TGTGCCAGCAGCCAGGCTCCAGGACACAATCAGCCCCAGCATTTT
CDR3 protein: CASSQAPGHNQPQHF

V gene: TRBV20-1
clone size: NA
J gene: TRBJ2-1
D gene: NA
CDR3 DNA: TGCAGTGCTAACGACGGGCCCTGGAAGGACAATGAGCAGTTCTTC
CDR3 protein: CSANDGPWKDNEQFF

V gene: TRBV9
clone size: NA
J gene: TRBJ1-1
D gene: NA
CDR3 DNA: TGTGCCAGCAGCGTAGGAGGGGGACAGAACACTGAAGCTTTCTTT
CDR3 protein: CASSVGGGQNTEAFF

V gene: TRBV5-1
clone size: many
J gene: TRBJ1-1
D gene: NA
CDR3 DNA: TGCGCCAGCAGCTCTGTCCCTGGAGGCACTGAAGCTTTCTTT
CDR3 protein: CASSSVPGGTEAFF

V gene: TRBV6-5
clone size: NA
J gene: TRBJ2-3
D gene: TRBD2
CDR3 DNA: TGTGCCAGCAGTTACTCGAGGGTTACGAGCGGGAGAGGGGATACGCAGTATTTT
CDR3 protein: CASSYSRVTSGRGDTQYF

V gene: TRBV20-1
clone size: NA
J gene: TRBJ1-6
D gene: NA
CDR3 DNA: TGCAGTGCCGGCCGGGGGAATTCACCCCTCCACTTT
CDR3 protein: CSAGRGNSPLHF

V gene: TRBV7-2
clone size: NA
J gene: TRBJ2-1
D gene: NA
CDR3 DNA: TGTGCCAGCAGCTTAGTGAGCGACAATGAGCAGTTCTTC
CDR3 protein: CASSLVSDNEQFF

V gene: TRBV7-2
clone size: NA
J gene: TRBJ2-7
D gene: NA
CDR3 DNA: TGTGCCAGCGGACAAAGATGGGAGCAGTACTTC
CDR3 protein: CASGQRWEQYF

V gene: TRBV30
clone size: few
J gene: TRBJ2-1
D gene: NA
CDR3 DNA: TGTGCCTGGACCGTCCGGGACTTTCTCACCTACAATGAGCAGTTCTTC
CDR3 protein: CAWTVRDFLTYNEQFF

V gene: TRBV11-1
clone size: few
J gene: TRBJ2-3
D gene: NA
CDR3 DNA: TGTGCCAGCAGCGCTAAAATCCGGGCTAGCACAGATACGCAGTATTTT
CDR3 protein: CASSAKIRASTDTQYF

V gene: TRBV6-2/TRBV6-3
clone size: few
J gene: TRBJ2-4
D gene: TRBD2
CDR3 DNA: TGTGCCAGCAGTCCTATCGGGGCTAGCGGACTTCTAGCCAAAAACATTCAGTACTTC
CDR3 protein: CASSPIGASGLLAKNIQYF

V gene: TRBV20-1
clone size: NA
J gene: TRBJ2-3
D gene: NA
CDR3 DNA: TGCAGTGCTCCTCTTCCGGATACGCAGTATTTT
CDR3 protein: CSAPLPDTQYF

V gene: TRBV7-3
clone size: many
J gene: TRBJ2-5
D gene: TRBD2
CDR3 DNA: TGTGCCAGCAGCTCTGCGGGACTACACCAAGAGACCCAGTACTTC
CDR3 protein: CASSSAGLHQETQYF

V gene: TRBV2
clone size: few
J gene: TRBJ2-3
D gene: TRBD2
CDR3 DNA: TGTGCCAGCAGGGGGTATAGGCGGGGGACAGATACGCAGTATTTT
CDR3 protein: CASRGYRRGTDTQYF

V gene: TRBV28
clone size: few
J gene: TRBJ2-3
D gene: NA
CDR3 DNA: TGTGCCAGCAGTCCCACCCTTGGGACAGATACGCAGTATTTT
CDR3 protein: CASSPTLGTDTQYF

V gene: TRBV9
clone size: many
J gene: TRBJ1-5
D gene: NA
CDR3 DNA: TGTGCCAGCAGCGGGGGGTATAGCAATCAGCCCCAGCATTTT
CDR3 protein: CASSGGYSNQPQHF

V gene: TRBV6-2/TRBV6-3
clone size: few
J gene: TRBJ1-3
D gene: NA
CDR3 DNA: TGTGCCAGATTCGGACCACCAACCCCTGGAAACACCATATATTTT
CDR3 protein: CARFGPPTPGNTIYF

V gene: TRBV20-1
clone size: NA
J gene: TRBJ2-3
D gene: TRBD2
CDR3 DNA: TGCAGTGCTGGAGGGCCAGCTAGCGGTAGCACAGATACGCAGTATTTT
CDR3 protein: CSAGGPASGSTDTQYF

V gene: TRBV10-3
clone size: NA
J gene: TRBJ2-4
D gene: NA
CDR3 DNA: TGTGCCATCAGTGGACGGGACATCGGGGGGGCCAAAAACATTCAGTACTTC
CDR3 protein: CAISGRDIGGAKNIQYF

V gene: TRBV29-1
clone size: many
J gene: TRBJ1-1
D gene: NA
CDR3 DNA: TGCAGCGCCGAATCTCACCTGAACACTGAAGCTTTCTTT
CDR3 protein: CSAESHLNTEAFF

V gene: TRBV20-1
clone size: few
J gene: TRBJ2-1
D gene: NA
CDR3 DNA: TGCAGTGCTAGGCCCTCGGGTGCCTACAATGAGCAGTTCTTC
CDR3 protein: CSARPSGAYNEQFF

V gene: TRBV28
clone size: few
J gene: TRBJ2-7
D gene: TRBD2
CDR3 DNA: TGTGCCAGCCTTGGGACTAGCGGCTACGAGCAGTACTTC
CDR3 protein: CASLGTSGYEQYF

V gene: TRBV6-5
clone size: few
J gene: TRBJ1-6
D gene: NA
CDR3 DNA: TGTGCCAGCAGTTACTCACGACAGAATAATTCACCCCTCCACTTT
CDR3 protein: CASSYSRQNNSPLHF

V gene: TRBV14
clone size: few
J gene: TRBJ1-4
D gene: NA
CDR3 DNA: TGTGCCAGCAGCCAAGACGGCGGATCAACTAATGAAAAACTGTTTTTT
CDR3 protein: CASSQDGGSTNEKLFF